A selection of T cell receptor beta chains follows, all from one sample in a study of cytomegalovirus exposure and HLA in healthy donors. Sequencing was performed with immunoSEQ multiplex PCR; in TCRdb, only in-frame clones are kept and a portion is missing. The table shows about 94,000 clones, with more than 70% occurring only once. The material sequenced was PBMCs. The receptors stem from a woman aged 40 to 49 in good health and CMV-seronegative. Both conserved end residues are part of each CDR3. Each record gives: J gene, clone size, D gene, V gene, CDR3 protein, CDR3 DNA. The D gene is left open where the match is weak. Where a row states a size, it is once, few, many or the class of an expanded clone; other rows omit it.

J gene: TRBJ2-2
clone size: NA
D gene: NA
V gene: TRBV2
CDR3 protein: CASSVGVTGELFF
CDR3 DNA: TGTGCCAGCAGTGTCGGGGTCACCGGGGAGCTGTTTTTT

J gene: TRBJ1-6
clone size: few
D gene: NA
V gene: TRBV5-4
CDR3 protein: CASSLREPNSPLHF
CDR3 DNA: TGTGCCAGCAGCTTGAGGGAGCCCAATTCACCCCTCCACTTT

J gene: TRBJ2-1
clone size: NA
D gene: NA
V gene: TRBV5-1
CDR3 protein: CASSLTGGSNNEQFF
CDR3 DNA: TGCGCCAGCAGCCTAACGGGGGGCAGCAACAATGAGCAGTTCTTC

J gene: TRBJ2-5
clone size: NA
D gene: NA
V gene: TRBV7-9
CDR3 protein: CASSRLVIKETQYF
CDR3 DNA: TGTGCCAGCAGCCGTCTAGTCATAAAAGAGACCCAGTACTTC

J gene: TRBJ1-1
clone size: NA
D gene: TRBD1
V gene: TRBV7-2
CDR3 protein: CASSTGQGMKGTEAFF
CDR3 DNA: TGTGCCAGCAGCACGGGACAGGGGATGAAGGGCACTGAAGCTTTCTTT

J gene: TRBJ2-7
clone size: once
D gene: TRBD2
V gene: TRBV28
CDR3 protein: CAISSGGRREQYF
CDR3 DNA: TGTGCCATATCAAGCGGGGGAAGGCGCGAGCAGTACTTC

J gene: TRBJ1-2
clone size: NA
D gene: NA
V gene: TRBV4-3
CDR3 protein: CASSQEGPNYGYTF
CDR3 DNA: TGCGCCAGCAGCCAAGAGGGGCCTAACTATGGCTACACCTTC

J gene: TRBJ1-1
clone size: once
D gene: NA
V gene: TRBV2
CDR3 protein: CASSRRQALAGNTEAFF
CDR3 DNA: TGTGCCAGCAGTCGCAGACAGGCACTCGCGGGGAACACTGAAGCTTTCTTT

J gene: TRBJ2-5
clone size: NA
D gene: TRBD2
V gene: TRBV7-3
CDR3 protein: CASSAPREEETQYF
CDR3 DNA: TGTGCCAGCAGCGCCCCTCGGGAGGAGGAGACCCAGTACTTC

J gene: TRBJ1-5
clone size: NA
D gene: NA
V gene: TRBV7-6
CDR3 protein: CASSLASSEVNQPQHF
CDR3 DNA: TGTGCCAGCAGCTTAGCATCGAGCGAGGTCAATCAGCCCCAGCATTTT

J gene: TRBJ1-2
clone size: NA
D gene: NA
V gene: TRBV23-1
CDR3 protein: CASSPPEGGYTF
CDR3 DNA: TGCGCCAGCAGTCCCCCCGAGGGTGGCTACACCTTC

J gene: TRBJ2-2
clone size: NA
D gene: NA
V gene: TRBV5-6
CDR3 protein: CASSLGPGGTGELFF
CDR3 DNA: TGTGCCAGCAGCTTGGGCCCCGGAGGAACCGGGGAGCTGTTTTTT

J gene: TRBJ1-5
clone size: NA
D gene: TRBD1
V gene: TRBV7-7
CDR3 protein: CASSARDRGNNNQPQHF
CDR3 DNA: TGTGCTAGCAGCGCCCGGGACAGGGGGAATAACAATCAGCCCCAGCATTTT

J gene: TRBJ1-4
clone size: NA
D gene: NA
V gene: TRBV5-1
CDR3 protein: CASSLGRATNEKLFF
CDR3 DNA: TGCGCCAGCAGCTTGGGACGGGCAACTAATGAAAAACTGTTTTTT

J gene: TRBJ2-7
clone size: NA
D gene: NA
V gene: TRBV4-3
CDR3 protein: CASSQLLDNEQYF
CDR3 DNA: TGCGCCAGCAGCCAGTTACTAGATAACGAGCAGTACTTC

J gene: TRBJ2-1
clone size: NA
D gene: TRBD2
V gene: TRBV5-1
CDR3 protein: CASSLRPSGDNEQFF
CDR3 DNA: TGCGCCAGCAGCTTGAGGCCTAGCGGGGACAATGAGCAGTTCTTC

J gene: TRBJ2-2
clone size: NA
D gene: TRBD2
V gene: TRBV9
CDR3 protein: CASSVVDSGGADGELFF
CDR3 DNA: TGTGCCAGCAGCGTAGTGGATAGCGGGGGGGCCGACGGGGAGCTGTTTTTT

J gene: TRBJ2-2
clone size: NA
D gene: NA
V gene: TRBV27
CDR3 protein: CASGGSGGGELFF
CDR3 DNA: TGTGCCAGCGGAGGATCTGGAGGCGGGGAGCTGTTTTTT

J gene: TRBJ2-7
clone size: NA
D gene: TRBD1
V gene: TRBV18
CDR3 protein: CASSQEGTGHYEQYF
CDR3 DNA: TGTGCCAGCTCCCAAGAGGGGACAGGGCACTACGAGCAGTACTTC

J gene: TRBJ1-2
clone size: NA
D gene: TRBD1
V gene: TRBV5-1
CDR3 protein: CASSDGWDSHYGYTF
CDR3 DNA: TGCGCCAGCAGCGATGGCTGGGACAGCCACTATGGCTACACCTTC

J gene: TRBJ2-7
clone size: NA
D gene: TRBD2
V gene: TRBV5-4
CDR3 protein: CASSRTSGGLYEQYF
CDR3 DNA: TGTGCCAGCAGCCGGACTAGCGGGGGGCTCTACGAGCAGTACTTC

J gene: TRBJ2-1
clone size: once
D gene: NA
V gene: TRBV7-2
CDR3 protein: CASSSRLSGGLDEQFF
CDR3 DNA: TGTGCCAGCAGCTCTCGTCTGTCGGGGGGCCTCGATGAGCAGTTCTTC

J gene: TRBJ2-1
clone size: NA
D gene: TRBD2
V gene: TRBV5-1
CDR3 protein: CASSLSGGAYNEQFF
CDR3 DNA: TGCGCCAGCAGCTTGAGCGGGGGGGCCTACAATGAGCAGTTCTTC

J gene: TRBJ1-2
clone size: NA
D gene: NA
V gene: TRBV28
CDR3 protein: CASSFPPGGYTF
CDR3 DNA: TGTGCCAGCAGTTTCCCACCAGGCGGCTACACCTTC

J gene: TRBJ2-5
clone size: NA
D gene: TRBD1
V gene: TRBV7-9
CDR3 protein: CASSLPQGRETQYF
CDR3 DNA: TGTGCCAGCAGCTTACCACAGGGGCGGGAGACCCAGTACTTC

J gene: TRBJ1-1
clone size: NA
D gene: NA
V gene: TRBV7-8
CDR3 protein: CANTLDRYSEAFF
CDR3 DNA: TGTGCCAACACCCTCGACAGGTACTCTGAAGCTTTCTTT

J gene: TRBJ2-5
clone size: NA
D gene: TRBD1
V gene: TRBV28
CDR3 protein: CASSSPGQPGGETQYF
CDR3 DNA: TGTGCCAGCAGTTCCCCGGGACAGCCAGGGGGAGAGACCCAGTACTTC

J gene: TRBJ2-1
clone size: NA
D gene: TRBD1
V gene: TRBV5-1
CDR3 protein: CASSTGTGENEQFF
CDR3 DNA: TGCGCCAGCAGCACAGGGACAGGAGAAAATGAGCAGTTCTTC

J gene: TRBJ2-5
clone size: NA
D gene: TRBD2
V gene: TRBV15
CDR3 protein: CATSRDSGLAGETQYF
CDR3 DNA: TGTGCCACCAGCAGAGATTCAGGACTAGCAGGGGAGACCCAGTACTTC

J gene: TRBJ1-2
clone size: NA
D gene: NA
V gene: TRBV28
CDR3 protein: CASSTPGEGSGYTF
CDR3 DNA: TGTGCCAGCAGCACTCCAGGGGAGGGTTCTGGCTACACCTTC

J gene: TRBJ1-5
clone size: NA
D gene: NA
V gene: TRBV7-9
CDR3 protein: CASRPSGNQPQHF
CDR3 DNA: TGTGCCAGCAGACCTAGCGGCAATCAGCCCCAGCATTTT

J gene: TRBJ1-4
clone size: once
D gene: NA
V gene: TRBV7-9
CDR3 protein: CASSPRGFRSPNEKLFF
CDR3 DNA: TGTGCCAGCAGCCCCAGGGGATTCCGGAGCCCTAATGAAAAACTGTTTTTT

J gene: TRBJ1-5
clone size: NA
D gene: NA
V gene: TRBV30
CDR3 protein: CAGAAVGDQPQHF
CDR3 DNA: TGTGCCGGGGCCGCGGTCGGCGATCAGCCCCAGCATTTT

J gene: TRBJ1-6
clone size: NA
D gene: NA
V gene: TRBV7-2
CDR3 protein: CASSLGQNPNSPLHF
CDR3 DNA: TGTGCCAGCAGCTTAGGACAGAACCCTAATTCACCCCTCCACTTT

J gene: TRBJ2-3
clone size: NA
D gene: TRBD1
V gene: TRBV9
CDR3 protein: CASSVGLLQGVPSTDTQYF
CDR3 DNA: TGTGCCAGCAGCGTAGGCCTTTTACAGGGGGTACCAAGCACAGATACGCAGTATTTT

J gene: TRBJ1-5
clone size: NA
D gene: NA
V gene: TRBV5-8
CDR3 protein: CASSFGRVVQPQHF
CDR3 DNA: TGTGCCAGCAGCTTCGGCAGGGTGGTTCAGCCCCAGCATTTT

J gene: TRBJ1-1
clone size: NA
D gene: NA
V gene: TRBV5-1
CDR3 protein: CASSFARPGLNTEAFF
CDR3 DNA: TGCGCCAGCAGCTTCGCCCGGCCAGGCTTGAACACTGAAGCTTTCTTT

J gene: TRBJ1-2
clone size: NA
D gene: TRBD1
V gene: TRBV28
CDR3 protein: CASSSTGAGYGYTF
CDR3 DNA: TGTGCCAGCAGTTCGACAGGGGCGGGCTATGGCTACACCTTC

J gene: TRBJ1-6
clone size: NA
D gene: NA
V gene: TRBV9
CDR3 protein: CASSVGWGLSYNSPLHF
CDR3 DNA: TGTGCCAGCAGCGTAGGGTGGGGGCTCTCCTATAATTCACCCCTCCACTTT

J gene: TRBJ2-2
clone size: NA
D gene: NA
V gene: TRBV4-3
CDR3 protein: CASSQRDPFAELFF
CDR3 DNA: TGCGCCAGCAGCCAGCGGGACCCTTTCGCGGAGCTGTTTTTT

J gene: TRBJ1-5
clone size: NA
D gene: TRBD1
V gene: TRBV6-1
CDR3 protein: CASSERTGNQPQHF
CDR3 DNA: TGTGCCAGCAGTGAAAGGACAGGAAATCAGCCCCAGCATTTT

J gene: TRBJ2-6
clone size: NA
D gene: NA
V gene: TRBV6-1
CDR3 protein: CASSEASGDGANVLTF
CDR3 DNA: TGTGCCAGCAGTGAAGCGTCAGGGGACGGGGCCAACGTCCTGACTTTC

J gene: TRBJ2-1
clone size: few
D gene: TRBD1
V gene: TRBV6-5
CDR3 protein: CASISGQGPREQFF
CDR3 DNA: TGTGCCAGCATTTCGGGACAGGGGCCTCGGGAGCAGTTCTTC

J gene: TRBJ2-2
clone size: NA
D gene: NA
V gene: TRBV5-1
CDR3 protein: CASSLNTGELFF
CDR3 DNA: TGCGCCAGCAGCCTTAACACCGGGGAGCTGTTTTTT

J gene: TRBJ2-3
clone size: NA
D gene: NA
V gene: TRBV4-3
CDR3 protein: CASSQGPTPTDTQYF
CDR3 DNA: TGCGCCAGCAGCCAAGGTCCGACACCCACAGATACGCAGTATTTT

J gene: TRBJ1-3
clone size: NA
D gene: TRBD1
V gene: TRBV9
CDR3 protein: CASSPRGTGGLDTIYF
CDR3 DNA: TGTGCCAGCAGCCCACGTGGGACAGGGGGCTTGGACACCATATATTTT

J gene: TRBJ1-1
clone size: NA
D gene: TRBD1
V gene: TRBV7-2
CDR3 protein: CASRKGQVNTEAFF
CDR3 DNA: TGTGCCAGCAGAAAAGGACAGGTAAACACTGAAGCTTTCTTT

J gene: TRBJ2-6
clone size: NA
D gene: NA
V gene: TRBV2
CDR3 protein: CASLPPGANVLTF
CDR3 DNA: TGTGCCAGCCTACCCCCCGGGGCCAACGTCCTGACTTTC

J gene: TRBJ2-1
clone size: NA
D gene: NA
V gene: TRBV7-3
CDR3 protein: CASSSTAGEYLYNEQFF
CDR3 DNA: TGTGCCAGCAGCTCAACGGCAGGGGAGTATCTCTACAATGAGCAGTTCTTC

J gene: TRBJ2-7
clone size: NA
D gene: TRBD1
V gene: TRBV2
CDR3 protein: CASRWTGDEQYF
CDR3 DNA: TGTGCCAGCAGATGGACAGGGGACGAGCAGTACTTC

J gene: TRBJ1-1
clone size: NA
D gene: NA
V gene: TRBV6-5
CDR3 protein: CASSNRVGAFF
CDR3 DNA: TGTGCCAGCAGCAACAGGGTGGGAGCTTTCTTT